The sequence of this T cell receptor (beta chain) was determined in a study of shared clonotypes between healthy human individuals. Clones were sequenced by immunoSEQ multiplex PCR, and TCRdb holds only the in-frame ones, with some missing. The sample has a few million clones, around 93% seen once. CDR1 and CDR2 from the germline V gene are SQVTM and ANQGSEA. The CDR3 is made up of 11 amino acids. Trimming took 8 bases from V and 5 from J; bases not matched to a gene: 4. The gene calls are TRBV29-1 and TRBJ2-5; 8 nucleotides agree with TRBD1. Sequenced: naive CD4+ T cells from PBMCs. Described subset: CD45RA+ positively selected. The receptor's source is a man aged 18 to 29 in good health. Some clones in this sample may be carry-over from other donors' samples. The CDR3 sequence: CSTRTGETQYF. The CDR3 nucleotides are TGCAGCACCAGGACAGGGGAGACCCAGTACTTC.